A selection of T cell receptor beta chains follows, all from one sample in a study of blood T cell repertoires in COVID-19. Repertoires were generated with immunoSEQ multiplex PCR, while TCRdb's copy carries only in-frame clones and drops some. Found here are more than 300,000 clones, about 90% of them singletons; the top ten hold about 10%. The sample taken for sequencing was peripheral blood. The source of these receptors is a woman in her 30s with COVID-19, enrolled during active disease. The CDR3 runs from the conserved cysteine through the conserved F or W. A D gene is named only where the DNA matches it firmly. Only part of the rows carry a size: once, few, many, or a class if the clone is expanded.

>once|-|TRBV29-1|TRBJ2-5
CSGPTALTQETQYF
TGCAGCGGCCCCACAGCCCTAACCCAAGAGACCCAGTACTTC
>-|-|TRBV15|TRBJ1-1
CATSRGYRQNTEAFF
TGTGCCACCAGCAGAGGGTACAGACAGAACACTGAAGCTTTCTTT
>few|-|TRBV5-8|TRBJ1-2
CASSLDRVNYGYTF
TGTGCCAGCAGCTTGGACAGGGTGAACTATGGCTACACCTTC
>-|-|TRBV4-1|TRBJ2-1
CASSQEPRGFDEQFF
TGCGCCAGCAGCCAAGAGCCTCGGGGTTTTGATGAGCAGTTCTTC
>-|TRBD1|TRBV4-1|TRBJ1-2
CASSQVARTGYGYTF
TGCGCCAGCAGCCAAGTAGCCAGGACAGGCTATGGCTACACCTTC
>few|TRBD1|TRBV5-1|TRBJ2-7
CASSPRQGWWAEQYF
TGCGCCAGCAGCCCCCGACAGGGTTGGTGGGCCGAGCAGTACTTC
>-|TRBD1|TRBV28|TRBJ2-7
CASSLHRGLYEQYF
TGTGCCAGCAGTTTGCACAGGGGATTGTACGAGCAGTACTTC
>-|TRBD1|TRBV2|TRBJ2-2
CASSGQGGNTGELFF
TGTGCCAGCAGTGGACAGGGCGGGAACACCGGGGAGCTGTTTTTT
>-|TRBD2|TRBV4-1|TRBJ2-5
CASSIRLAGRETQYF
TGCGCCAGCAGCATTAGACTAGCGGGAAGGGAGACCCAGTACTTC
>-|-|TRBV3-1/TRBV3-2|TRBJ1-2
CASSRQGIGGYTF
TGTGCCAGCAGCCGCCAGGGAATCGGAGGCTACACCTTC
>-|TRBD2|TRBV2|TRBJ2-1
CASSERSPTGGRYNEQFF
TGTGCCAGCAGTGAAAGGAGCCCAACGGGAGGTCGCTACAATGAGCAGTTCTTC
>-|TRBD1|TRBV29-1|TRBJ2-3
CSVDRVADTQYF
TGCAGCGTGGACAGGGTGGCAGATACGCAGTATTTT
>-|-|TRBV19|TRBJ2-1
CASSNPEGRMHEQFF
TGTGCCAGTAGTAACCCCGAGGGGAGGATGCATGAGCAGTTCTTC
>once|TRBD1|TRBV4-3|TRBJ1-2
CASSQLDRGNYGYTF
TGCGCCAGCAGCCAATTGGACAGGGGGAACTATGGCTACACCTTC
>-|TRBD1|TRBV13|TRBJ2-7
CASSPRDSSYEQYF
TGTGCCAGCAGCCCCCGGGACAGCTCCTACGAGCAGTACTTC
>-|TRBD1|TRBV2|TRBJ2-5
CASSLETGEQETQYF
TGTGCCAGCAGTCTAGAGACAGGGGAACAAGAGACCCAGTACTTC
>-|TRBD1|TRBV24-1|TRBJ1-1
CATSDTRQGENTEAFF
TGTGCCACCAGTGATACCCGACAGGGAGAGAACACTGAAGCTTTCTTT